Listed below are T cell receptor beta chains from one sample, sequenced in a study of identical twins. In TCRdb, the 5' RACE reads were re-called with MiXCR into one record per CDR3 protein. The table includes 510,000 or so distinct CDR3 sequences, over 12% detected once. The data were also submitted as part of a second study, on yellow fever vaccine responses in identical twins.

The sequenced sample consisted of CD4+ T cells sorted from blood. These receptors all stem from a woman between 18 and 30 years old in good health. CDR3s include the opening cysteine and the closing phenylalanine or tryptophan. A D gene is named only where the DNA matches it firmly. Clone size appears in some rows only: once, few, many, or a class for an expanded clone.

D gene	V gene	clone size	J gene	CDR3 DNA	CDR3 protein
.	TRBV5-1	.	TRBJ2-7	TGCGCCAGCAGCCACCGGGGGACTGGGATCTACGAGCAGTACTTC	CASSHRGTGIYEQYF
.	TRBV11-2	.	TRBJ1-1	TGTGCCAGCAGCGTACAAAGTGGGAACACTGAAGCTTTCTTT	CASSVQSGNTEAFF
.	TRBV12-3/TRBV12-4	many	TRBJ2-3	TGTGCCAGCAGTTTCAACAGCTACACAGATACGCAGTATTTT	CASSFNSYTDTQYF
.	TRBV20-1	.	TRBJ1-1	TGCAGTGCTAGAGATCTTCGGTTGACTGAAGCTTTCTTT	CSARDLRLTEAFF
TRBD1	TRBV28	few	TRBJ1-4	TGTGCCAGCAGTCCAGACAGGGGTGGGATTCCTGAAAAACTGTTTTTT	CASSPDRGGIPEKLFF
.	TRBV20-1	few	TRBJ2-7	TGCAGTGCTAGAGTGGGGGGAGCCCCCGAGCAGTACTTC	CSARVGGAPEQYF
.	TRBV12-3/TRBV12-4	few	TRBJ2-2	TGTGCCAGCAGTCTCCCCCAGGGGGAGCTGTTTTTT	CASSLPQGELFF
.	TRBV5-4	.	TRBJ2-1	TGTGCCAGCAGCTGGGACAGGGGAGCGGGAGGTGTGAATGAGCAGTTCTTC	CASSWDRGAGGVNEQFF
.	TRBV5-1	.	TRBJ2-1	TGCGCCAGCAGCTTGGTACCCGGAGGGGGCAATGAGCAGTTCTTC	CASSLVPGGGNEQFF
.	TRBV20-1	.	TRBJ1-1	TGCAGTGCTATGACAGTGAGCACTGAAGCTTTCTTT	CSAMTVSTEAFF
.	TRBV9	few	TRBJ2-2	TGTGCCAGCAGCGTAGAGGGGAACACCGGGGAGCTGTTTTTT	CASSVEGNTGELFF